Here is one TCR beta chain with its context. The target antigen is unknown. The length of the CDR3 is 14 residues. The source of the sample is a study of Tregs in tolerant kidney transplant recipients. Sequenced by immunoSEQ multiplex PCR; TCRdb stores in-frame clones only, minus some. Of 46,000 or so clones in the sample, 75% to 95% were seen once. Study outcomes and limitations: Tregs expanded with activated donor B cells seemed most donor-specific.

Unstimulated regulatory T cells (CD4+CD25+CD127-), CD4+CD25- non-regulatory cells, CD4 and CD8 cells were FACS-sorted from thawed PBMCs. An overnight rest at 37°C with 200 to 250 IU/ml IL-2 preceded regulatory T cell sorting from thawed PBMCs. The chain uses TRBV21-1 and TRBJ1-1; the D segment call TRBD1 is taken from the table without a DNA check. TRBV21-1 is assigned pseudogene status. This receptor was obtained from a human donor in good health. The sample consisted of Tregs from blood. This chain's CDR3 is CASSRSTGNTEAFF. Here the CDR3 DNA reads TGTGCCAGCAGCAGGTCGACAGGGAACACTGAAGCTTTCTTT.